Presented here are 21 T cell receptor beta chains from one specimen sequenced in a study of shared clonotypes between healthy human individuals. Assay used: immunoSEQ multiplex PCR; TCRdb lists only in-frame clones, some missing. The sample includes about 600,000 clones, less than 98% of them seen just once. Sequenced: naive CD4+ T cells sorted from blood. The subset is: CD45RA+ positively selected. The receptors here all came from a woman in her twenties or thirties in good health.

The gene calls are TRBV7-2 and TRBJ2-5; 10 positions agree with TRBD2. The DNA matches TRBJ2-7 better at its end, which makes the J call doubtful. Germline CDR1 and CDR2: SGHTA and FQGNSA. CDR3 length: 16 amino acids. The CDR3 DNA follows: TGTGCCAGCAGCTTAGGATTTAGGACTAGCGGTTACGAGCAGTACTTC. Its translation: CASSLGFRTSGYEQYF.

The CDR3 loop is CASSLPLGLAGEYTDTQYF. The CDR3 coding sequence is TGTGCCAGCAGTTTACCCCTGGGACTAGCGGGGGAGTACACAGATACGCAGTATTTT. This chain connects TRBV28 to TRBJ2-3; 14 bases match TRBD2. Germline CDR1 MDHEN, CDR2 SYDVKM. The CDR3 consists of 19 residues. V dropped 2 bases and J dropped 2; count of bases not matched to a gene: 9.

The gene calls are TRBV10-2 and TRBJ2-2, with no clear D. Germline V gene sequence: CDR1 WSHSY, CDR2 SAAADI. Trimming pared 6 bases from V and 3 bases from J, leaving 8 bases between. The CDR3 is made up of 13 amino acids. CDR3 nucleotide sequence: TGCGCCAGCAGGGCCCCCTACACCGGGGAGCTGTTTTTT. Its translation: CASRAPYTGELFF.

This chain uses TRBV7-8 with TRBJ1-5; D gene uncertain. V was shortened by 3 bases and J by 9 bases, with 3 bases between the two germline ends. The CDR3 consists of 10 residues. In germline, CDR1 is SGHVS, CDR2 FQNEAQ. CDR3 coding DNA: TGTGCCAGCAGCTTGAGGCCCCAGCATTTT. Translated: CASSLRPQHF.

This chain connects TRBV28 to TRBJ1-1; D is possibly TRBD1 (5 bases). V was pared by 6 bases and J by 7 bases, with 15 bases between. The CDR3 spans 13 residues. Germline V gene lookup returns CDR1 MDHEN and CDR2 SYDVKM. CDR3 loop: CASRGPPRIEAFF. CDR3 sequence (DNA): TGTGCCAGCAGGGGACCACCACGGATTGAAGCTTTCTTT.

The chain uses TRBV30 and TRBJ1-3, with D perhaps matching TRBD1 (6 bases). Germline V gene sequence: CDR1 GTSNPN, CDR2 SVGIG (reference sequence). V gave up 3 bases and J gave up 0 bases, with 15 bases separating them. The CDR3 contains 16 residues. The CDR3 DNA is TGTGCCTGGAGCCTATCTGGGGGCAGCTCTGGAAACACCATATATTTT. It yields the protein CAWSLSGGSSGNTIYF.

The V call is TRBV28, the J call TRBJ2-1; D may be TRBD1 (6 bases). V was pared by 1 base and J by 9 bases, with 16 bases between. The CDR3 extends over 15 amino acids. The V gene's germline CDR1 is MDHEN and CDR2 SYDVKM. The CDR3 coding sequence is TGTGCCAGCAGTTTATCCGGACAGCGCCGGGGTGAGCAGTTCTTC. Amino acids: CASSLSGQRRGEQFF.

The chain couples TRBV28 to TRBJ1-3; D is undetermined. The CDR3 has 13 residues. Between the trimmed V and J ends, which lost 4 bases and 6 bases, there was a span of 10 bases. In germline, CDR1 is MDHEN, CDR2 SYDVKM. Here the CDR3 reads CASSYGRSNTIYF. CDR3 bases: TGTGCCAGCAGTTACGGAAGATCAAACACCATATATTTT.

This clone appeared a single time. The chain employs TRBV28 and TRBJ1-2, with D possibly matching TRBD1 (6 bases). This CDR3 spans 13 amino acids. V dropped 3 bases and J dropped 7 bases, with 12 bases sitting between them. Germline CDR1 MDHEN, CDR2 SYDVKM. CDR3 sequence: CASSFGGGPGYTF. DNA for the CDR3: TGTGCCAGCAGTTTTGGAGGGGGGCCTGGCTACACCTTC.

V is TRBV28 and J is TRBJ1-6; 7 bases fit TRBD1. This CDR3 comprises 14 residues. The V and J ends lost 4 bases and 11 bases, in that order; junction bases with no gene match: 8. Germline loops: CDR1 MDHEN, CDR2 SYDVKM. As DNA, the CDR3 is TGTGCCAGCAGTTCACCCGACAGGGTTCCACCCCTCCACTTT. Protein product: CASSSPDRVPPLHF.

The rearrangement joins TRBV5-1 to TRBJ2-5, with 11 bases identical to TRBD2. Germline V gene sequence: CDR1 SGHRS, CDR2 YFSETQ. This CDR3 has 17 residues. Trimming at V came to 4 bases and at J to 5 bases, leaving 13 bases not matched to a gene. This chain's CDR3 is CASSPPGSGRGGETQYF. The DNA for the CDR3 is TGCGCCAGCAGCCCACCTGGTAGCGGGAGGGGCGGTGAGACCCAGTACTTC.

J is TRBJ2-7 and V is TRBV7-2; no firm D call. The CDR3 is 15 amino acids. Between the trimmed V and J ends, which lost 2 bases and 2 bases, there was a span of 13 bases. Germline CDR1 SGHTA, CDR2 FQGNSA. As DNA, the CDR3 is TGTGCCAGCAGCTTAAATTCCCAGATTCCCTACGAGCAGTACTTC. Residues: CASSLNSQIPYEQYF.

This clone is a singleton in its sample. The J gene is TRBJ1-2, the V gene TRBV15, with D tentatively TRBD1 (5 bases). Trimming removed 0 bases at V and 4 bases at J, with 12 bases between. Germline-derived CDR1 and CDR2 are LNHNV and YYDKDF (reference sequence). This CDR3 spans 15 amino acids. The CDR3 loop reads CATSRDRVLGYGYTF. In nucleotides, the CDR3 is TGTGCCACCAGCAGAGACAGGGTTTTGGGCTATGGCTACACCTTC.

The V and J genes are TRBV6-5 and TRBJ1-3, with D hard to call. The CDR3 is 14 amino acids. Trimming took off 5 bases at V and 0 bases at J, with 8 bases between the two ends. The germline gives CDR1 MNHEY, CDR2 SVGAGI. CDR3 in amino acids: CASSRGLSGNTIYF. CDR3 coding DNA: TGTGCCAGCAGTCGAGGGCTCTCTGGAAACACCATATATTTT.

This chain links TRBV29-1 with TRBJ2-1; D is perhaps TRBD1 or TRBD2 (5 bases each). The V gene's germline CDR1 is SQVTM and CDR2 ANQGSEA. CDR3 length: 16 amino acids. V was clipped by 4 bases and J by 1 base, with 17 bases between them. This chain's CDR3 is CSVAGLWDRSYNEQFF. The CDR3 nucleotides read TGCAGCGTTGCTGGTTTGTGGGACCGGTCCTACAATGAGCAGTTCTTC.

Concerning this clone itself: The sample carries other DNA sequences with the same CDR3. V is TRBV28 and J is TRBJ1-5; a possible D gene is TRBD1 (6 bases). With 3 bases removed from V and 2 bases from J, the gap between germline ends came to 11 bases. Germline CDR1 is MDHEN and CDR2 is SYDVKM. The CDR3 has 15 residues. The CDR3 is CASSFRGSGNQPQHF. CDR3 nucleotide sequence: TGTGCCAGCAGTTTTAGGGGGTCTGGCAATCAGCCCCAGCATTTT.

V usage is TRBV5-1 and J usage is TRBJ1-4; D uncertain. The V gene lost 3 bases and the J gene lost 6 bases, with 9 bases spanning the gap. There are 13 residues in the CDR3. Per the germline V gene, CDR1 is SGHRS and CDR2 is YFSETQ. CDR3 nucleotides: TGCGCCAGCAGCTCGGGGAGTTATGAAAAACTGTTTTTT. It codes for CASSSGSYEKLFF.

DNA for the CDR3: TGTGCCAGCAGCGCCCTGGGCGGGAGTGTTCTCCGGGAGCTGTTTTTT. This encodes CASSALGGSVLRELFF. This chain connects TRBV7-2 to TRBJ2-2, with 7 positions matching TRBD2. V dropped 5 bases and J dropped 9; count of bases not matched to a gene: 15. Germline CDR1 is SGHTA and CDR2 is FQGNSA. The CDR3 is 16 residues long.

This sequence joins TRBV19 and TRBJ2-5, with 7 nucleotides matching TRBD2. The CDR3 covers 16 residues. Germline CDR1 and CDR2: LNHDA and SQIVND (reference sequence). V shed 0 bases and J 5 bases; nucleotides not matched to a gene: 9. Here the CDR3 reads CASSIDGLEGPETQYF. DNA of the CDR3: TGTGCCAGTAGTATAGATGGACTAGAGGGGCCCGAGACCCAGTACTTC.

The chain employs TRBV7-8 and TRBJ1-1; D may be TRBD1 (6 bases). This CDR3 has 15 residues. The germline gives CDR1 SGHVS, CDR2 FQNEAQ. The ends were cut back, 3 bases at V and 4 bases at J, with 15 bases in the middle. In DNA form, the CDR3 reads TGTGCCAGCAGCTTTCCTGGGGGGCCGGCCACTGAAGCTTTCTTT. Its protein product is CASSFPGGPATEAFF. The full variable domain, in which reference TRBV7-8 and TRBJ1-1 provide the parts outside the CDR3, is GAGVSQSPRYKVAKRGQDVALRCDPISGHVSLFWYQQALGQGPEFLTYFQNEAQLDKSGLPSDRFFAERPEGSVSTLKIQRTQQEDSAVYLCASSFPGGPATEAFFGQGTRLTVV.

The CDR3 is CASSLAGNKPQHF. The DNA for the CDR3 is TGTGCCAGCAGCTTGGCAGGGAATAAGCCCCAGCATTTT. The V call is TRBV5-8, the J call TRBJ1-5, with a tentative D call TRBD1 (5 bases). V was pared by 0 bases and J by 8 bases, with 9 bases between. Germline assignment: CDR1 SGHTS and CDR2 YDEGEE. The CDR3 has 13 amino acids.